This TCR beta chain was observed in a study of T-cell memory formation after mild COVID-19. In the study overall: The study found TCR clusters largely donor specific. Regarding the study as a whole: Clones that got smaller from day 15 to 85 had even CD4/CD8, while clones growing later tipped toward CD4+. Clones that contracted clustered mainly in CM and EM if CD4+ and in EMRA if CD8+. Researchers found some responding clones in pre-infection memory, a sign that cross-reactive memory joined.

This clonotype was seen at least ten times. Its antigen is unknown. TCRdb redid the calling of the 5' RACE reads with MiXCR, one entry per CDR3 protein. The data show a few hundred thousand distinct CDR3 sequences, around 15% seen once. The clonotype was recovered from a man aged 18-30 years who had mild COVID-19 (a few samples of this study predate the infection). Cell type and time point are not known. The sequenced sample consisted of PBMCs or a T cell subset sorted from them (not recorded which).

CDR3 protein: CASSPGSNYGYTF. CDR3 DNA sequence: TGTGCCAGCAGTCCCGGGTCCAACTATGGCTACACCTTC. V and J are TRBV5-6 and TRBJ1-2; unclear D gene. Germline CDR1 and CDR2: SGHDT and YYEEEE. Trimming removed 5 bases at V and 2 bases at J, with 10 bases between. The CDR3 runs to 13 residues.